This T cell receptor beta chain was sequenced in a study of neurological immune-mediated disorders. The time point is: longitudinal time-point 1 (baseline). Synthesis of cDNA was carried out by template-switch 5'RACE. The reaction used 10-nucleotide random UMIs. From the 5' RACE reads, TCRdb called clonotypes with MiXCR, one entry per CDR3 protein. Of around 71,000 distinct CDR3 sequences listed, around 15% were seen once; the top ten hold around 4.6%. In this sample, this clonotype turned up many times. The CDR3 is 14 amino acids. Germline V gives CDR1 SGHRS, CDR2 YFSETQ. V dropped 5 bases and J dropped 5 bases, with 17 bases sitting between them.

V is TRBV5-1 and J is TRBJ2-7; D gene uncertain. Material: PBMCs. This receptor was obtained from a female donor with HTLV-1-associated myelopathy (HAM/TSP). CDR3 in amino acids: CASRGWITPDEQYF. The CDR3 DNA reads TGCGCCAGCAGGGGATGGATAACCCCTGACGAGCAGTACTTC. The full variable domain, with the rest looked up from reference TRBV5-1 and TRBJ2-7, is KAGVTQTPRYLIKTRGQQVTLSCSPISGHRSVSWYQQTPGQGLQFLFEYFSETQRNKGNFPGRFSGRQFSNSRSEMNVSTLELGDSALYLCASRGWITPDEQYFGPGTRLTVT.